Listed below are T cell receptor beta chains from one sample, sequenced in a study of cytomegalovirus exposure and HLA in healthy donors. Assay: immunoSEQ multiplex PCR; the TCRdb copy retains only in-frame clones and omits some. The sample shows about 160,000 clones, over 80% of them seen only once. Sequenced: PBMCs. The receptor set was obtained from a boy aged 2 to 10 in good health and CMV-seronegative. The CDR3 runs from the conserved cysteine through the conserved F or W. Fields, in order: clone size, V gene, D gene, J gene, CDR3 protein, CDR3 DNA. D genes are given only for firm matches. The size entry is marked missing in some rows and otherwise reads once, few, many or a size class.

clone_size: .
v_call: TRBV19
d_call: .
j_call: TRBJ2-2
cdr3_aa: CASSMGDRQVTGELFF
cdr3_nt: TGTGCCAGTAGTATGGGGGACCGACAGGTCACCGGGGAGCTGTTTTTT

clone_size: .
v_call: TRBV13
d_call: TRBD2
j_call: TRBJ2-1
cdr3_aa: CASSFGGRAHEQFF
cdr3_nt: TGTGCCAGCAGCTTCGGCGGGAGGGCCCATGAGCAGTTCTTC

clone_size: .
v_call: TRBV19
d_call: .
j_call: TRBJ1-2
cdr3_aa: CASKEGGDGYTF
cdr3_nt: TGTGCCAGTAAGGAGGGAGGGGACGGCTACACCTTC

clone_size: .
v_call: TRBV7-8
d_call: TRBD1
j_call: TRBJ1-1
cdr3_aa: CASSRGYNRGGGGNTEAFF
cdr3_nt: TGTGCCAGCAGCCGAGGGTACAACAGGGGGGGTGGGGGGAACACTGAAGCTTTCTTT

clone_size: .
v_call: TRBV2
d_call: .
j_call: TRBJ2-5
cdr3_aa: CASNGRKYQETQYF
cdr3_nt: TGTGCCAGCAATGGCAGGAAGTACCAAGAGACCCAGTACTTC

clone_size: .
v_call: TRBV6-5
d_call: .
j_call: TRBJ2-4
cdr3_aa: CASSYSQGYMDIQYF
cdr3_nt: TGTGCCAGCAGTTACTCGCAGGGATACATGGACATTCAGTACTTC

clone_size: .
v_call: TRBV19
d_call: .
j_call: TRBJ2-6
cdr3_aa: CASRGNSGANVLTF
cdr3_nt: TGTGCCAGCCGCGGGAACTCTGGGGCCAACGTCCTGACTTTC

clone_size: .
v_call: TRBV6-6
d_call: TRBD2
j_call: TRBJ2-1
cdr3_aa: CASSYGLAGVNEQFF
cdr3_nt: TGTGCCAGCAGTTATGGACTAGCGGGAGTAAATGAGCAGTTCTTC

clone_size: .
v_call: TRBV5-1
d_call: .
j_call: TRBJ2-5
cdr3_aa: CASSLVAGSAETQYF
cdr3_nt: TGCGCCAGCAGCTTGGTTGCGGGGTCGGCGGAGACCCAGTACTTC

clone_size: .
v_call: TRBV5-4
d_call: TRBD1
j_call: TRBJ1-4
cdr3_aa: CASSLIKGAGSDEKLFF
cdr3_nt: TGTGCCAGCAGCTTGATAAAGGGGGCAGGTTCGGATGAAAAACTGTTTTTT

clone_size: .
v_call: TRBV5-1
d_call: TRBD1
j_call: TRBJ2-2
cdr3_aa: CASTGQGYTGELFF
cdr3_nt: TGCGCCAGCACGGGACAGGGGTACACCGGGGAGCTGTTTTTT

clone_size: .
v_call: TRBV30
d_call: .
j_call: TRBJ1-5
cdr3_aa: CAWSEGHPTFINQPQHF
cdr3_nt: TGTGCCTGGAGTGAAGGACACCCCACCTTTATTAATCAGCCCCAGCATTTT

clone_size: .
v_call: TRBV30
d_call: TRBD2
j_call: TRBJ2-1
cdr3_aa: CAWSPPPHPPGGWRSYNEQFF
cdr3_nt: TGTGCCTGGAGTCCCCCTCCCCATCCCCCGGGAGGATGGCGCTCCTACAATGAGCAGTTCTTC

clone_size: .
v_call: TRBV28
d_call: TRBD2
j_call: TRBJ2-1
cdr3_aa: CASLAGARNEQFF
cdr3_nt: TGTGCCAGCCTAGCGGGGGCAAGGAATGAGCAGTTCTTC

clone_size: .
v_call: TRBV6-6
d_call: .
j_call: TRBJ1-1
cdr3_aa: CASSYRGSWNTEAFF
cdr3_nt: TGTGCCAGCAGTTACAGGGGGTCATGGAACACTGAAGCTTTCTTT

clone_size: .
v_call: TRBV7-9
d_call: TRBD1
j_call: TRBJ2-3
cdr3_aa: CASSLPLGQESTDTQYF
cdr3_nt: TGTGCCAGCAGCTTACCTCTCGGACAGGAAAGCACAGATACGCAGTATTTT

clone_size: .
v_call: TRBV7-9
d_call: TRBD1
j_call: TRBJ1-4
cdr3_aa: CASSLGDRVDEKLFF
cdr3_nt: TGTGCCAGCAGCTTAGGGGACAGGGTTGATGAAAAACTGTTTTTT

clone_size: .
v_call: TRBV30
d_call: TRBD1
j_call: TRBJ1-6
cdr3_aa: CAWSSDRVNSPLHF
cdr3_nt: TGTGCCTGGAGTTCGGACAGGGTTAATTCACCCCTCCACTTT

clone_size: .
v_call: TRBV7-2
d_call: .
j_call: TRBJ1-5
cdr3_aa: CASSFRSGGNQPQHF
cdr3_nt: TGTGCCAGCAGCTTTCGCAGTGGAGGCAATCAGCCCCAGCATTTT

clone_size: .
v_call: TRBV2
d_call: .
j_call: TRBJ1-2
cdr3_aa: CASSEVGQGGYGYTF
cdr3_nt: TGTGCCAGCAGTGAAGTGGGTCAGGGCGGCTATGGCTACACCTTC

clone_size: .
v_call: TRBV7-6
d_call: TRBD2
j_call: TRBJ2-2
cdr3_aa: CASSLAAGGTGELFF
cdr3_nt: TGTGCCAGCAGCTTAGCAGCGGGGGGGACCGGGGAGCTGTTTTTT

clone_size: .
v_call: TRBV19
d_call: .
j_call: TRBJ1-1
cdr3_aa: CASSIGQGRRRNTEAFF
cdr3_nt: TGTGCCAGTAGTATAGGGCAGGGAAGGCGCAGGAACACTGAAGCTTTCTTT

clone_size: .
v_call: TRBV7-2
d_call: .
j_call: TRBJ2-7
cdr3_aa: CASSISIEGYEQYF
cdr3_nt: TGTGCCAGCAGCATCTCCATCGAGGGCTACGAGCAGTACTTC

clone_size: .
v_call: TRBV5-6
d_call: TRBD1
j_call: TRBJ1-1
cdr3_aa: CASSEAGQGGPEAFF
cdr3_nt: TGTGCCAGCAGCGAAGCGGGCCAGGGGGGACCTGAAGCTTTCTTT

clone_size: .
v_call: TRBV7-8
d_call: .
j_call: TRBJ1-5
cdr3_aa: CASSLSIRGNSYSNQPQHF
cdr3_nt: TGTGCCAGCAGCTTATCGATCCGAGGCAATTCATATAGCAATCAGCCCCAGCATTTT

clone_size: .
v_call: TRBV7-2
d_call: .
j_call: TRBJ2-6
cdr3_aa: CASSWTTPGRATGANVLTF
cdr3_nt: TGTGCCAGCAGCTGGACTACGCCGGGACGAGCGACTGGGGCCAACGTCCTGACTTTC

clone_size: .
v_call: TRBV15
d_call: .
j_call: TRBJ2-3
cdr3_aa: CATSRDGTGTDTQYF
cdr3_nt: TGTGCCACCAGCAGAGATGGTACGGGCACAGATACGCAGTATTTT

clone_size: .
v_call: TRBV4-1
d_call: .
j_call: TRBJ1-5
cdr3_aa: CASSRTEGSNRPQHF
cdr3_nt: TGCGCCAGCAGCCGCACAGAGGGTAGCAATCGGCCCCAGCATTTT

clone_size: few
v_call: TRBV5-1
d_call: TRBD1
j_call: TRBJ1-2
cdr3_aa: CASSPQQGAGGYTF
cdr3_nt: TGCGCCAGCAGCCCCCAACAGGGGGCCGGGGGCTACACCTTC

clone_size: .
v_call: TRBV19
d_call: .
j_call: TRBJ1-2
cdr3_aa: CASSTSANYGYTF
cdr3_nt: TGTGCCAGTAGTACATCAGCTAACTATGGCTACACCTTC

clone_size: .
v_call: TRBV7-2
d_call: TRBD1
j_call: TRBJ1-2
cdr3_aa: CASSRGLSGGLYGYTF
cdr3_nt: TGTGCCAGCAGCCGGGGTTTATCAGGGGGCCTCTATGGCTACACCTTC

clone_size: few
v_call: TRBV4-1
d_call: TRBD2
j_call: TRBJ2-1
cdr3_aa: CASSQDAGLGYNEQFF
cdr3_nt: TGCGCCAGCAGCCAAGATGCAGGACTAGGATACAATGAGCAGTTCTTC

clone_size: .
v_call: TRBV7-2
d_call: .
j_call: TRBJ1-2
cdr3_aa: CASSPRTDSYGYTF
cdr3_nt: TGTGCCAGCAGCCCAAGGACGGACTCCTATGGCTACACCTTC

clone_size: .
v_call: TRBV27
d_call: TRBD1
j_call: TRBJ2-3
cdr3_aa: CASSQGGTDTQYF
cdr3_nt: TGTGCCAGCAGTCAGGGGGGCACAGATACGCAGTATTTT

clone_size: .
v_call: TRBV5-1
d_call: .
j_call: TRBJ2-3
cdr3_aa: CASSFGGDTQYF
cdr3_nt: TGCGCCAGCTCCTTTGGGGGCGATACGCAGTATTTT

clone_size: .
v_call: TRBV6-5
d_call: .
j_call: TRBJ2-3
cdr3_aa: CASSYPTSADTQYF
cdr3_nt: TGTGCCAGCAGTTACCCGACTAGTGCGGATACGCAGTATTTT

clone_size: .
v_call: TRBV10-2
d_call: TRBD2
j_call: TRBJ2-3
cdr3_aa: CASSEGLAGGKMADTQYF
cdr3_nt: TGCGCCAGCAGTGAGGGTTTAGCGGGGGGGAAAATGGCCGATACGCAGTATTTT

clone_size: few
v_call: TRBV11-2
d_call: .
j_call: TRBJ1-1
cdr3_aa: CASSLVTVNTEAFF
cdr3_nt: TGTGCCAGCAGCTTAGTAACGGTGAACACTGAAGCTTTCTTT

clone_size: .
v_call: TRBV27
d_call: .
j_call: TRBJ1-5
cdr3_aa: CASSPNAGQPQHF
cdr3_nt: TGTGCCAGCAGTCCAAACGCAGGTCAGCCCCAGCATTTT

clone_size: .
v_call: TRBV10-3
d_call: .
j_call: TRBJ1-4
cdr3_aa: CAISEKGGEKLFF
cdr3_nt: TGTGCCATCAGTGAGAAGGGAGGCGAAAAACTGTTTTTT

clone_size: .
v_call: TRBV11-3
d_call: TRBD2
j_call: TRBJ2-5
cdr3_aa: CASSFGLGETQYF
cdr3_nt: TGTGCCAGCAGCTTCGGACTAGGAGAGACCCAGTACTTC

clone_size: .
v_call: TRBV6-5
d_call: .
j_call: TRBJ1-2
cdr3_aa: CASSYSMGGGYTF
cdr3_nt: TGTGCCAGCAGTTACTCGATGGGGGGTGGCTACACCTTC

clone_size: .
v_call: TRBV5-4
d_call: .
j_call: TRBJ1-1
cdr3_aa: CASSLDLGTGYAEAFF
cdr3_nt: TGTGCCAGCAGCTTGGATTTGGGTACAGGGTACGCTGAAGCTTTCTTT

clone_size: .
v_call: TRBV9
d_call: .
j_call: TRBJ1-1
cdr3_aa: CASSVAFNPGQLNTEAFF
cdr3_nt: TGTGCCAGCAGCGTAGCCTTTAACCCCGGACAGTTGAACACTGAAGCTTTCTTT

clone_size: .
v_call: TRBV5-1
d_call: TRBD2
j_call: TRBJ2-5
cdr3_aa: CASSLAGGGQETQYF
cdr3_nt: TGCGCCAGCAGCTTGGCCGGGGGGGGGCAGGAGACCCAGTACTTC

clone_size: .
v_call: TRBV7-2
d_call: .
j_call: TRBJ2-5
cdr3_aa: CASSLNRGSSGETQYF
cdr3_nt: TGTGCCAGCAGCTTAAATCGGGGGTCATCCGGGGAGACCCAGTACTTC

clone_size: .
v_call: TRBV20-1
d_call: .
j_call: TRBJ1-2
cdr3_aa: CSARGGSGYTF
cdr3_nt: TGCAGTGCTAGAGGAGGGAGTGGCTACACCTTC

clone_size: .
v_call: TRBV11-3
d_call: .
j_call: TRBJ2-2
cdr3_aa: CASSLTAGELFF
cdr3_nt: TGTGCCAGCAGCTTAACGGCCGGGGAGCTGTTTTTT

clone_size: .
v_call: TRBV19
d_call: .
j_call: TRBJ2-5
cdr3_aa: CASSIQQGENRETQYF
cdr3_nt: TGTGCCAGTAGTATCCAACAGGGAGAGAATAGGGAGACCCAGTACTTC

clone_size: once
v_call: TRBV13
d_call: TRBD1
j_call: TRBJ1-1
cdr3_aa: CASSFTGEYEGTEAFF
cdr3_nt: TGTGCCAGCAGCTTTACAGGGGAATACGAGGGCACTGAAGCTTTCTTT

clone_size: .
v_call: TRBV5-6
d_call: TRBD2
j_call: TRBJ2-5
cdr3_aa: CASSLIGLAVYQETQYF
cdr3_nt: TGTGCCAGCAGCTTGATAGGACTAGCGGTGTACCAAGAGACCCAGTACTTC

clone_size: .
v_call: TRBV6-5
d_call: .
j_call: TRBJ1-1
cdr3_aa: CASRDQGITTEAFF
cdr3_nt: TGTGCCAGCAGAGATCAGGGTATTACGACTGAAGCTTTCTTT

clone_size: .
v_call: TRBV19
d_call: .
j_call: TRBJ2-7
cdr3_aa: CASSIVEGNEQYF
cdr3_nt: TGTGCCAGTAGTATAGTAGAGGGAAACGAGCAGTACTTC

clone_size: .
v_call: TRBV7-9
d_call: TRBD2
j_call: TRBJ2-1
cdr3_aa: CASSLDASGGEQFF
cdr3_nt: TGTGCCAGCAGCTTAGACGCTAGCGGAGGTGAGCAGTTCTTC

clone_size: .
v_call: TRBV7-9
d_call: TRBD1
j_call: TRBJ1-3
cdr3_aa: CASSLGVLQGARAGNTIYF
cdr3_nt: TGTGCCAGCAGCTTAGGGGTGTTGCAGGGGGCGCGAGCAGGAAACACCATATATTTT